This entry lists 12 T cell receptor beta chains sequenced from one sample in a study of blood T cell repertoires in COVID-19. Sequenced by immunoSEQ multiplex PCR; TCRdb stores in-frame clones only, minus some. The sample shows over 60,000 clones, 89% of them seen only once. Sequencing was carried out using peripheral blood. These receptor sequences come from an elderly man with acute or convalescent COVID-19.

This sequence joins TRBV2 and TRBJ2-2, with D tentatively TRBD2 (7 bases). V was shortened by 5 bases and J by 5 bases, with 15 bases between the two germline ends. Germline assignment: CDR1 SNHLY and CDR2 FYNNEI. The CDR3 consists of 15 residues. The CDR3 sequence is CASSTNREGTGELFF. The CDR3 region has the DNA TGTGCCAGCAGTACTAACAGGGAGGGGACCGGGGAGCTGTTTTTT.

V is TRBV11-2 and J is TRBJ2-1; tentative D call: TRBD1 (5 bases). The CDR3 loop spans 14 amino acids. Germline-derived CDR1 and CDR2 are SGHAT and FQNNGV. V lost 1 base and J lost 6, with 10 bases in between. The CDR3 loop reads CASSLGRAPNEQFF. The CDR3 DNA reads as TGTGCCAGCAGCTTAGGCAGGGCTCCCAATGAGCAGTTCTTC.

The rearrangement joins TRBV19 to TRBJ1-2; D call uncertain. This CDR3 contains 11 residues. Per germline, CDR1 LNHDA and CDR2 SQIVND (reference sequence). V lost 10 bases to trimming and J lost 4 bases, with 10 bases between them. CDR3 sequence (DNA): TGTGCCACGAGGCTGAGCTATGGCTACACCTTC. This gives the protein CATRLSYGYTF.

The chain is built from TRBV11-2 and TRBJ2-7; weak D call: TRBD2 (7 bases). Germline CDR1 reads SGHAT; CDR2 reads FQNNGV. V lost 3 bases and J 1 base, leaving 13 bases between the germline ends. The length of the CDR3 is 15 residues. This chain's CDR3 is CASSLAQGGSYEQYF. The CDR3 DNA sequence: TGTGCCAGCAGCTTGGCACAGGGAGGGTCCTACGAGCAGTACTTC.

The rearrangement links TRBV5-4 to TRBJ1-1, with D perhaps TRBD1 (5 bases). The CDR3 consists of 14 residues. CDR1 is SGHNT and CDR2 is YYREEE in the germline V gene (reference sequence). The V end lost 3 bases, the J end lost 4 bases, and 13 bases lay between the germline ends. CDR3 protein: CASSSPRGGTEAFF. The CDR3 bases are TGTGCCAGCAGCTCCCCGCGGGGGGGCACTGAAGCTTTCTTT.

V gene TRBV5-4 combines with J gene TRBJ2-3; 14 bases align to TRBD2. CDR1 and CDR2 (germline): SGHNT, YYREEE (reference sequence). The V and J ends lost 0 bases and 6 bases, in that order; junction bases with no gene match: 9. CDR3 length equals 18 residues. CDR3 nucleotide sequence: TGTGCCAGCAGCTTGGGACTAGCGGGGGGGCAAGGTCTCGATACGCAGTATTTT. Protein product: CASSLGLAGGQGLDTQYF.

The chain links TRBV18 to TRBJ1-1; no firm D call. V was pared by 4 bases and J by 10 bases, with 13 bases between. Germline CDR1 KGHSH, CDR2 LQKENI. The CDR3 contains 12 residues. CDR3: CASSLQVGGAFF. The CDR3 DNA is TGTGCCAGCTCACTACAAGTCGGCGGAGCTTTCTTT.

This chain joins TRBV6-1 and TRBJ1-3; tentative D call: TRBD1 (6 bases). The V gene lost 4 bases and the J gene lost 2 bases, with 15 bases spanning the gap. Per germline, CDR1 MNHNS and CDR2 SASEGT. This CDR3 has 16 amino acids. The CDR3 DNA follows: TGTGCCAGCAGTGTCCCACAGGGTGGTACTGGAAACACCATATATTTT. Encoded protein: CASSVPQGGTGNTIYF.

V and J are TRBV28 and TRBJ1-5, with 7 bases lining up with TRBD1. The CDR3 is made up of 14 amino acids. Germline CDR1 reads MDHEN; CDR2 reads SYDVKM. V lost 10 bases and J lost 3; bases outside the gene matches: 9. DNA for the CDR3: TGTGCCACCAGGACAGGTTCCACCAATCAGCCCCAGCATTTT. Protein: CATRTGSTNQPQHF.

CDR3 coding DNA: TGTGCCAGCAGTATAAACCGACAGGCTGAAGCTTTCTTT. It yields the protein CASSINRQAEAFF. J is TRBJ1-1 and V is TRBV27, with D possibly matching TRBD1 (6 bases). CDR1 and CDR2 (germline): MNHEY, SMNVEV (reference sequence). CDR3 length: 13 residues. V lost 5 bases to trimming and J lost 6 bases, with 13 bases between them.

This chain uses TRBV9 with TRBJ2-1; no firm D call. The V gene lost 0 bases and the J gene lost 0 bases, with 10 bases spanning the gap. CDR1 is SGDLS and CDR2 is YYNGEE in the germline V gene. The CDR3 covers 16 residues. The CDR3 DNA reads as TGTGCCAGCAGCGTAGGGCTTGCCAGCTCCTACAATGAGCAGTTCTTC. Its protein product is CASSVGLASSYNEQFF.

Only one count was recorded for this clone. This sequence joins TRBV5-5 and TRBJ2-1; the D gene is possibly TRBD1 (5 bases). Germline CDR1 reads SGHKS; CDR2 reads YYEKEE (reference sequence). The CDR3 extends over 14 amino acids. The germline V and J ends were trimmed by 4 bases and 3 bases, with 11 bases remaining between them. The CDR3 reads CASSNYQGYNEQFF. CDR3 in DNA: TGTGCCAGCAGCAACTACCAGGGCTACAATGAGCAGTTCTTC.